These 20 T cell receptor beta chains came from one sample sequenced in a study of CD8 T cells in Susac syndrome. With random hexamers, roughly 0.45 to 1 ug RNA was reverse transcribed. A single record per CDR3 protein comes from TCRdb applying MiXCR to the immunoSEQ multiplex PCR reads. Of fewer than 200,000 distinct CDR3 sequences detected, about 95% appear once; the ten largest clones hold 0.1%. Input material: CD4+ T cells from PBMCs. The receptor source for this set is a human donor in good health.

This chain connects TRBV6-1 to TRBJ2-1; D gene uncertain. Germline CDR1 and CDR2: MNHNS and SASEGT. This CDR3 is built from 12 residues. Trimming shortened V by 3 bases and J by 10 bases, and 10 bases separated the two germline ends. As DNA, the CDR3 is TGTGCCAGCAGTGACTACCTTCGGGAGCAGTTCTTC. Its translation: CASSDYLREQFF.

The V call is TRBV29-1, the J call TRBJ2-7, with D maybe TRBD1 (5 bases). The V gene's germline CDR1 is SQVTM and CDR2 ANQGSEA. Trimming removed 6 bases at V and 2 bases at J, with 14 bases between. The CDR3 extends over 13 amino acids. CDR3 DNA sequence: TGCAGCGTCGCCAGGGATGACCCCTACGAGCAGTACTTC. Its protein is CSVARDDPYEQYF.

The chain combines TRBV15 with TRBJ2-7, with a tentative D call TRBD2 (5 bases). V was pared by 1 base and J by 7 bases, with 8 bases between. The CDR3 extends over 12 amino acids. Germline CDR1 LNHNV, CDR2 YYDKDF (reference sequence). CDR3 DNA sequence: TGTGCCACCAGCAGAGGAGGGTTTGAGCAGTACTTC. This gives the protein CATSRGGFEQYF.

The rearrangement uses TRBV7-2 and TRBJ2-7; 7 bases map to TRBD2. The CDR3 is 14 amino acids. Germline assignment: CDR1 SGHTA and CDR2 FQGNSA. The V gene end was trimmed by 3 bases and the J gene end by 6 bases; junction bases not matched to a gene: 8. CDR3 bases: TGTGCCAGCAGCTTGGGGCGGGAGATCAGCGAGCAGTACTTC. This translates into CASSLGREISEQYF. Using reference TRBV7-2 and TRBJ2-7 for the parts outside the CDR3, the full variable domain is GAGVSQSPSNKVTEKGKDVELRCDPISGHTALYWYRQSLGQGLEFLIYFQGNSAPDKSGLPSDRFSAERTGGSVSTLTIQRTQQEDSAVYLCASSLGREISEQYFGPGTRLTVT.

V is TRBV7-8 and J is TRBJ1-2; the D gene is possibly TRBD1 (5 bases). This CDR3 has 14 amino acids. Trimming left V 5 bases short and J 2 bases short, with 12 bases between. Germline values: CDR1 SGHVS, CDR2 FQNEAQ. The CDR3 reads CASSPGDSNYGYTF. The CDR3 DNA reads TGTGCCAGCAGCCCTGGAGACAGCAACTATGGCTACACCTTC.

The J gene is TRBJ2-7, the V gene TRBV3-1; D may be TRBD2 (5 bases). Trimming pared 6 bases from V and 5 bases from J, leaving 17 bases between. Germline values: CDR1 LGHDT, CDR2 YNNKEL (reference sequence). The CDR3 covers 14 residues. The CDR3 nucleotides are TGTGCCAGCAGTATAAGCGGTGGCGGCAACGAGCAGTACTTC. It is translated as CASSISGGGNEQYF.

The chain combines TRBV18 with TRBJ1-5, with 7 bases that match TRBD1. Germline CDR1 KGHSH, CDR2 LQKENI. V dropped 3 bases and J dropped 4; count of bases not matched to a gene: 6. This CDR3 region has 15 residues. The CDR3 sequence: CASSPTGVGNQPQHF. In nucleotides, the CDR3 is TGTGCCAGCTCACCTACAGGGGTCGGTAATCAGCCCCAGCATTTT.

V usage is TRBV9 and J usage is TRBJ2-7; 13 positions match TRBD2. After removal of 4 bases from V and 7 bases from J, the junction contained 11 bases not matched to a gene. CDR1 is SGDLS, CDR2 YYNGEE, per germline. The CDR3 has 16 amino acids. The DNA of the CDR3 is TGTGCCAGCAGCCCCGGTTTTGGACTAGCGGGAGAAGAGCAGTACTTC. This sequence encodes CASSPGFGLAGEEQYF.

This clonotype was seen just once. The gene calls are TRBV6-4 and TRBJ2-2; 7 bases align to TRBD2. CDR3 length: 14 amino acids. Germline V lookup: CDR1 MRHNA, CDR2 SNTAGT. The V and J ends lost 6 bases and 5 bases, in that order; junction bases with no gene match: 6. The CDR3 nucleotides read TGTGCCAGCAGGAGACTAGCAGATACCGGGGAGCTGTTTTTT. As protein: CASRRLADTGELFF.

The rearrangement joins TRBV11-1 to TRBJ2-3; the D gene is possibly TRBD2 (5 bases). CDR1 is SGHAT and CDR2 is FQDESV in the germline V gene (reference sequence). Trimming took off 4 bases at V and 4 bases at J, with 15 bases between the two ends. The CDR3 consists of 15 residues. CDR3 in amino acids: CASSSYLGLADTQYF. The DNA of the CDR3 is TGTGCCAGCAGCTCCTACTTAGGACTTGCAGATACGCAGTATTTT.

The J gene is TRBJ2-7, the V gene TRBV28; TRBD2 is a possible D gene (6 bases). The CDR3 covers 14 residues. V lost 7 bases, J lost 1 base, and 14 bases lay in between. Germline-derived CDR1 and CDR2 are MDHEN and SYDVKM. The CDR3 DNA is TGTGCCAGCACCCCAGAGGCGGGGTCCTACGAGCAGTACTTC. It yields the protein CASTPEAGSYEQYF.

The chain couples TRBV18 to TRBJ2-3; D gene ambiguous. This CDR3 is built from 15 residues. The V gene's germline CDR1 is KGHSH and CDR2 LQKENI. Trimming shortened V by 1 base and J by 1 base, and 9 bases separated the two germline ends. The CDR3 region is CASSPRVQRTDTQYF. CDR3 nucleotides: TGTGCCAGCTCACCACGGGTTCAACGCACAGATACGCAGTATTTT.

V and J are TRBV12-3 or TRBV12-4 and TRBJ2-6, with D unresolved. The CDR3 is 15 amino acids. V was cut by 3 bases and J by 2 bases, with 8 bases left in between. For the CDR3, the DNA is TGTGCCAGCAGTTTGAGAAGGACTGGGGCCAACGTCCTGACTTTC. The encoded protein is CASSLRRTGANVLTF.

This sequence joins TRBV15 and TRBJ2-5, with D possibly being TRBD1 (6 bases). The CDR3 spans 14 residues. Trimming left V 4 bases short and J 4 bases short, with 13 bases between. Germline V gene data show CDR1 as LNHNV and CDR2 as YYDKDF (reference sequence). The CDR3 loop reads CATSIGQRVETQYF. The CDR3 DNA follows: TGTGCCACCAGCATTGGACAGAGGGTAGAGACCCAGTACTTC.

This sequence joins TRBV2 and TRBJ1-1, with D uncertain. Trimming shortened V by 7 bases and J by 0 bases, and 9 bases separated the two germline ends. The CDR3 runs to 13 residues. The germline CDR1 and CDR2 sequences are SNHLY and FYNNEI. CDR3 amino acids: CASTRQVNTEAFF. In DNA, the CDR3 is TGTGCCAGCACCCGACAAGTGAACACTGAAGCTTTCTTT.

The rearrangement uses TRBV5-4 and TRBJ1-2; no definite D call. CDR1 and CDR2 (germline): SGHNT, YYREEE (reference sequence). The CDR3 is 14 residues long. Trimming cost V 0 bases and J 0 bases, with 6 bases left between them. CDR3 residues: CASSLDQSNYGYTF. In nucleotides, the CDR3 is TGTGCCAGCAGCTTGGATCAGTCTAACTATGGCTACACCTTC.

The chain carries TRBV6-4 and TRBJ2-1; 11 positions match TRBD2. V shed 8 bases, J shed 6 bases, and the junction held 9 bases outside the gene matches. The germline gives CDR1 MRHNA, CDR2 SNTAGT. CDR3 length: 15 residues. CDR3: CASSSGTSGANEQFF. CDR3 in DNA: TGTGCCAGCTCCTCCGGGACTAGCGGAGCCAATGAGCAGTTCTTC.

J is TRBJ2-5 and V is TRBV20-1, with unresolved D. This CDR3 is 11 amino acids long. Per the germline V gene, CDR1 is DFQATT and CDR2 is SNEGSKA (reference sequence). V lost 3 bases and J 6 bases, leaving 8 bases between the germline ends. DNA of the CDR3: TGCAGTGCTAGGGCAGAAAAGACCCAGTACTTC. Translated, it gives CSARAEKTQYF.

The chain uses TRBV19 and TRBJ2-5; D perhaps matches TRBD1 (6 bases). The CDR3 runs to 14 residues. The V gene lost 5 bases and the J gene lost 4 bases, with 14 bases spanning the gap. CDR1 is LNHDA, CDR2 SQIVND, per germline (reference sequence). CDR3 region: CASSRGQTLETQYF. CDR3 sequence (DNA): TGTGCCAGTAGTCGAGGACAGACCCTAGAGACCCAGTACTTC.

This sequence joins TRBV2 and TRBJ2-7, with D possibly being TRBD1 (7 bases). V lost 8 bases, J lost 0 bases, and 17 bases lay in between. Germline V gene data show CDR1 as SNHLY and CDR2 as FYNNEI. CDR3 length equals 15 residues. This CDR3 is CASSRQGGSSYEQYF. CDR3 in DNA: TGTGCCAGCTCTCGACAGGGAGGAAGCTCCTACGAGCAGTACTTC. The full variable domain, its missing parts supplied by reference TRBV2 and TRBJ2-7, is EPEVTQTPSHQVTQMGQEVILRCVPISNHLYFYWYRQILGQKVEFLVSFYNNEISEKSEIFDDQFSVERPDGSNFTLKIRSTKLEDSAMYFCASSRQGGSSYEQYFGPGTRLTVT.